One T cell receptor (beta chain) is described in this entry. Antigen: not known. The CDR3 runs 14 residues. Trimming removed 3 bases at V and 10 bases at J, with 13 bases between. CDR1 is MNHEY and CDR2 is SMNVEV in the germline V gene (reference sequence). The study sequenced cultured CD4+ T cell DNA using the Oncomine TCR Beta short-read assay. TCRdb redid the calling of the PCR reads with MiXCR, one entry per CDR3 protein. The sample yields 24,000 or so distinct CDR3 sequences, 58% seen once. This sample was taken from a study of vaccination and CD4 T cells after COVID-19. Regarding treatment: roughly 10-day PBMC culture with coronavirus spike peptide pools or control peptides (ViraFEST assay). Before TCRs were sequenced, ViraFEST expanded antigen-specific T cells with peptide pools. Alongside around 10 IU/ml IL-2 and around 10 ug/ml peptide pools, PBMCs were cultured at about 2.2 million per well.

This clonotype originated in a human donor who had recovered from COVID-19. The rearrangement uses TRBV27 and TRBJ1-6; TRBD1 might be the D (6 bases). The specimen sequenced was CD4+ T cells from blood, cultured in vitro. DNA of the CDR3: TGTGCCAGCAGTTTGGGGGGGCCCGGCTCACCCCTCCACTTT. Encoded protein: CASSLGGPGSPLHF.